These 31 T cell receptor beta chains were all obtained from the same sample, sequenced in a study of shared clonotypes between healthy human individuals. TCRdb's table, derived via immunoSEQ multiplex PCR, lists solely in-frame clones and lacks some. In the table there are about 2.4 million clones, 90% to 95% of which are singletons. The sample comprised naive CD4+ T cells sorted from blood. Subset noted: CD45RA+ positively selected. These TCRs come from a man between 18 and 29 years old in good health.

The chain combines TRBV12-2 with TRBJ2-6; the table's D gene call, TRBD2, was not cross checked with the DNA. TRBV12-2 is listed as a pseudogene. CDR3 length: 16 amino acids. CDR3: CASRLARNSGANVLTF. CDR3 in DNA: TGTGCAAGTCGCTTAGCGCGCAACTCTGGGGCCAACGTCCTGACTTTC.

This CDR3 reads CASSPPVSPTARYF. The CDR3 DNA reads TGTGCCAGCTCACCACCGGTCTCCCCCACAGCGCGGTACTTC. The chain is built from TRBV18 and TRBJ2-7; D ambiguous. V lost 0 bases and J 12 bases, leaving 18 bases between the germline ends. CDR3 length: 14 residues. CDR1 KGHSH and CDR2 LQKENI come from the germline V gene.

The chain uses TRBV5-6 and TRBJ2-1, with TRBD1 as a possible D gene (5 bases). The V gene's germline CDR1 is SGHDT and CDR2 YYEEEE. Trimming left V 1 base short and J 0 bases short, with 11 bases between. This CDR3 has 16 amino acids. The CDR3 DNA is TGTGCCAGCAGCTTGTTTGGACAAAGCTCCTACAATGAGCAGTTCTTC. The encoded protein is CASSLFGQSSYNEQFF.

V is TRBV19 and J is TRBJ1-5, with a tentative D call TRBD1 (6 bases). This CDR3 contains 16 residues. V was pared by 1 base and J by 1 base, with 11 bases between. Germline CDR1 and CDR2: LNHDA and SQIVND (reference sequence). The CDR3 sequence: CASSIVGGASNQPQHF. The CDR3 DNA is TGTGCCAGTAGTATAGTGGGGGGCGCAAGCAATCAGCCCCAGCATTTT.

The chain joins TRBV5-1 to TRBJ2-7, with TRBD2 matching 10 bases. The V gene end was trimmed by 0 bases and the J gene end by 5 bases; junction bases not matched to a gene: 11. Germline assignment: CDR1 SGHRS and CDR2 YFSETQ. The CDR3 spans 17 residues. For the CDR3, the DNA is TGCGCCAGCAGCTTGGGGTCGCCGGGACTAGCGACGGACGAGCAGTACTTC. Translation gives CASSLGSPGLATDEQYF.

With regard to this clone: The same CDR3 can be traced to other DNA sequences in this sample. The chain couples TRBV2 to TRBJ2-7, with D possibly TRBD1 on 5 matching bases. Deletions cut 4 bases from V and 4 bases from J, with 8 bases between. This CDR3 contains 12 residues. Germline CDR1 is SNHLY and CDR2 is FYNNEI. As DNA, the CDR3 is TGTGCCAGCAGTGCCCAGGGATACGAGCAGTACTTC. This codes for CASSAQGYEQYF. The full variable domain, completed using reference TRBV2 and TRBJ2-7, is EPEVTQTPSHQVTQMGQEVILRCVPISNHLYFYWYRQILGQKVEFLVSFYNNEISEKSEIFDDQFSVERPDGSNFTLKIRSTKLEDSAMYFCASSAQGYEQYFGPGTRLTVT.

The rearrangement uses TRBV11-2 and TRBJ2-3, with 16 nucleotides matching TRBD2. This CDR3 contains 16 residues. Germline CDR1 and CDR2: SGHAT and FQNNGV. V dropped 4 bases and J dropped 7; count of bases not matched to a gene: 5. The CDR3 loop is CASSWGLAGGSNTQYF. The CDR3, as DNA: TGTGCCAGCAGCTGGGGACTAGCGGGAGGGTCCAATACGCAGTATTTT.

This clone was found once. The rearrangement uses TRBV18 and TRBJ2-7; a weak D match, TRBD2 (5 bases). Deletions cut 6 bases from V and 2 bases from J, with 11 bases between. In germline, CDR1 is KGHSH, CDR2 LQKENI. The CDR3 has 13 amino acids. The CDR3 region has the DNA TGTGCCAGCTCCCTCGGGAAAACCTACGAGCAGTACTTC. This sequence encodes CASSLGKTYEQYF.

The chain couples TRBV5-4 to TRBJ2-3; TRBD1 matches 10 bases. This CDR3 is 14 amino acids long. J lost 5 bases, V lost 4 bases, and 4 bases had no gene match. CDR1 SGHNT and CDR2 YYREEE come from the germline V gene (reference sequence). The DNA of the CDR3 is TGTGCCAGCAGCCCCGGGACAGGGGTAGATACGCAGTATTTT. It yields the protein CASSPGTGVDTQYF.

The count of this clone is one. The rearrangement links TRBV28 to TRBJ2-5; tentatively, D is TRBD2 (7 bases). Trimming took off 2 bases at V and 4 bases at J, with 11 bases between the two ends. Germline loops: CDR1 MDHEN, CDR2 SYDVKM. The CDR3 is 14 amino acids. CDR3 bases: TGTGCCAGCAGTTTAAGGCGGGGGCTAGAGACCCAGTACTTC. Residues: CASSLRRGLETQYF.

The chain recombines TRBV6-5 with TRBJ1-1; D is undetermined. Germline CDR1 MNHEY, CDR2 SVGAGI. The V gene lost 6 bases and the J gene lost 0 bases, with 11 bases spanning the gap. The CDR3 covers 14 residues. This CDR3 is CASSRVGVNTEAFF. CDR3 in DNA: TGTGCCAGCAGCAGAGTCGGGGTGAACACTGAAGCTTTCTTT.

The J gene is TRBJ1-1, the V gene TRBV7-2; D is perhaps TRBD1 (6 bases). The CDR3 has 14 residues. Germline V gives CDR1 SGHTA, CDR2 FQGNSA. V was shortened by 5 bases and J by 1 base, with 11 bases between the two germline ends. For the CDR3, the DNA is TGTGCCAGCAGCCCGCAACAGGGGAACACTGAAGCTTTCTTT. Protein product: CASSPQQGNTEAFF.

The chain combines TRBV9 with TRBJ1-5; D not certain. This CDR3 region has 15 residues. Deletions cut 3 bases from V and 7 bases from J, with 17 bases between. The germline gives CDR1 SGDLS, CDR2 YYNGEE. The CDR3 sequence is CASSAFGSSGQPQHF. DNA for the CDR3: TGTGCCAGCAGCGCCTTCGGGAGCAGCGGCCAGCCCCAGCATTTT.

This chain links TRBV9 with TRBJ1-2, with 7 nucleotides matching TRBD1. CDR1 SGDLS and CDR2 YYNGEE come from the germline V gene. Losses at the gene ends were 0 bases for V and 3 bases for J; bases not matched to a gene: 2. The CDR3 extends over 14 amino acids. The CDR3 spells CASSVVDRDYGYTF. The DNA of the CDR3 is TGTGCCAGCAGCGTAGTTGACAGGGACTATGGCTACACCTTC.

This chain connects TRBV14 to TRBJ2-7; D gene ambiguous. V shed 5 bases and J shed 6 bases, with 14 bases lying between them. Germline V gene sequence: CDR1 SGHDN, CDR2 FVKESK. The CDR3 length is 13 residues. CDR3 DNA: TGTGCCAGCAGCTACCCCGGAACGAGCGAGCAGTACTTC. Encoded protein: CASSYPGTSEQYF.

V usage is TRBV5-1 and J usage is TRBJ2-5, with D perhaps TRBD1 (5 bases). CDR1 and CDR2 from the germline V gene are SGHRS and YFSETQ. The CDR3 length is 14 residues. Trimming removed 4 bases at V and 2 bases at J, with 12 bases between. The CDR3 DNA reads TGCGCCAGCAGCCTTAGCAGGGTGCAAGAGACCCAGTACTTC. This translates into CASSLSRVQETQYF.

Note on this clone: Other nucleotide sequences in the sample specify the same CDR3. V usage is TRBV5-1 and J usage is TRBJ2-3; D call uncertain. This CDR3 has 14 residues. Germline values: CDR1 SGHRS, CDR2 YFSETQ. Deletions cut 0 bases from V and 2 bases from J, with 7 bases between. CDR3 coding DNA: TGCGCCAGCAGCTTGGAAGGGCCCACAGATACGCAGTATTTT. Protein product: CASSLEGPTDTQYF.

The chain joins TRBV11-2 to TRBJ2-7, with D tentatively TRBD1 (6 bases). This CDR3 has 14 amino acids. Per the germline V gene, CDR1 is SGHAT and CDR2 is FQNNGV. Deletions cut 3 bases from V and 6 bases from J, with 15 bases between. The CDR3 protein is CASSLGVQGGEQYF. Written as DNA, the CDR3 is TGTGCCAGCAGCTTGGGGGTACAGGGCGGCGAGCAGTACTTC. The full variable domain, completed using reference TRBV11-2 and TRBJ2-7, is EAGVAQSPRYKIIEKRQSVAFWCNPISGHATLYWYQQILGQGPKLLIQFQNNGVVDDSQLPKDRFSAERLKGVDSTLKIQPAKLEDSAVYLCASSLGVQGGEQYFGPGTRLTVT.

This chain joins TRBV11-2 and TRBJ2-5; D gene unclear. Germline V gives CDR1 SGHAT, CDR2 FQNNGV. The CDR3 contains 12 residues. Trimming left V 1 base short and J 4 bases short, with 4 bases between. CDR3 loop: CASSLVSETQYF. The CDR3 DNA reads as TGTGCCAGCAGCTTAGTCTCAGAGACCCAGTACTTC. Filled out from reference TRBV11-2 and TRBJ2-5, the complete variable domain reads EAGVAQSPRYKIIEKRQSVAFWCNPISGHATLYWYQQILGQGPKLLIQFQNNGVVDDSQLPKDRFSAERLKGVDSTLKIQPAKLEDSAVYLCASSLVSETQYFGPGTRLLVL.

CDR3 sequence (DNA): TGTGCCAGCATCCCGAGCTACGGGGTTGGAGGCTACACCTTC. Encoded protein: CASIPSYGVGGYTF. This chain connects TRBV7-2 to TRBJ1-2; D is unresolved. Germline V lookup: CDR1 SGHTA, CDR2 FQGNSA. This CDR3 spans 14 amino acids. Trimming pared 7 bases from V and 8 bases from J, leaving 20 bases between.

V is TRBV6-6 and J is TRBJ2-5; D is perhaps TRBD1 (8 bases). Per the germline V gene, CDR1 is MNHNY and CDR2 is SVGAGI (reference sequence). The V end was cut by 4 bases, the J end by 5 bases, with 14 bases between. This CDR3 has 14 amino acids. The CDR3 here is CASSSGQGGETQYF. In DNA, the CDR3 is TGTGCCAGCAGTTCAGGACAGGGAGGGGAGACCCAGTACTTC.

There are a few counts of this clone. The chain combines TRBV11-2 with TRBJ1-6, with a possible D match to TRBD1 (5 bases). With 3 bases removed from V and 12 bases from J, the gap between germline ends came to 12 bases. Per germline, CDR1 SGHAT and CDR2 FQNNGV. The CDR3 totals 13 residues. CDR3: CASSLALGQPLHF. The CDR3 nucleotides are TGTGCCAGCAGCTTGGCTCTCGGACAACCCCTCCACTTT.

Concerning this clone: One junction end disagrees with the germline gene, perhaps due to a read error. The chain is built from TRBV18 and TRBJ1-2, with 8 bases lining up with TRBD1. The CDR3 is 13 residues long. Germline CDR1 KGHSH, CDR2 LQKENI. The CDR3 reads CASSPQGVHGYTF. DNA of the CDR3: TGTGCCAGCTCGCCACAGGGGGTTCATGGCTACACCTTC.

V usage is TRBV10-3 and J usage is TRBJ2-1; 13 nucleotides agree with TRBD2. Germline values: CDR1 ENHRY, CDR2 SYGVKD. Unmatched junction bases numbered 12, after V lost 2 bases and J lost 8 bases. The CDR3 sequence is 18 residues long. CDR3 DNA: TGTGCCATCAGTGAGACTAGCGGGGGGGCCCCAGGTATAGATGAGCAGTTCTTC. Its protein product is CAISETSGGAPGIDEQFF.

V usage is TRBV5-1 and J usage is TRBJ2-7; possible D gene TRBD2, 6 bases. V was shortened by 1 base and J by 3 bases, with 14 bases between the two germline ends. Germline CDR1 SGHRS, CDR2 YFSETQ. The CDR3 loop spans 15 amino acids. In DNA, the CDR3 is TGCGCCAGCAGCTTGTGGGGCGGGGAGAACTACGAGCAGTACTTC. Protein: CASSLWGGENYEQYF.

About this clone itself: The junction shows a germline mismatch at one end, possibly a read error. The chain combines TRBV7-7 with TRBJ2-3; possibly TRBD1 for D (5 bases). The CDR3 runs 13 residues. The germline CDR1 and CDR2 sequences are SSHAT and FNYEAQ (reference sequence). Here the CDR3 reads CASSPGHTDTQYF. The DNA of the CDR3 is TGTGCTAGCAGCCCTGGACACACAGATACGCAGTATTTT.

This chain uses TRBV18 with TRBJ1-1; 7 bases map to TRBD1. This CDR3 comprises 12 residues. The V segment lost 3 bases and the J segment 11 bases; nucleotides outside the gene matches: 6. Germline V lookup: CDR1 KGHSH, CDR2 LQKENI. The CDR3 DNA is TGTGCCAGCTCACCTGACAGGGTGCAGGCTTTCTTT. Encoded protein: CASSPDRVQAFF.

The rearrangement links TRBV5-1 to TRBJ2-2; TRBD1 matches at 10 bases. V lost 0 bases and J lost 5; bases outside the gene matches: 4. The CDR3 covers 16 residues. Germline V gene lookup returns CDR1 SGHRS and CDR2 YFSETQ. CDR3 DNA sequence: TGCGCCAGCAGCTTGGGACAGGGGGCTCGGACCGGGGAGCTGTTTTTT. Translated, it gives CASSLGQGARTGELFF.

The rearrangement links TRBV4-2 to TRBJ1-5, with TRBD1 matching 7 bases. Germline V gene data show CDR1 as LGHNA and CDR2 as YNFKEQ. The CDR3 loop spans 13 amino acids. The J segment lost 9 bases and the V segment lost 3 bases, leaving 5 bases of the junction unmatched. CDR3 residues: CASSQQGETPQHF. The CDR3 DNA reads as TGTGCCAGCAGCCAGCAGGGGGAAACGCCCCAGCATTTT.

The rearrangement uses TRBV25-1 and TRBJ1-6, with unresolved D. CDR3 length: 13 amino acids. The ends were cut back, 4 bases at V and 3 bases at J, with 4 bases in the middle. The germline V gene encodes CDR1 MGHDK and CDR2 SYGVNS. CDR3 protein: CASSGVYNSPLHF. Written as DNA, the CDR3 is TGTGCCAGCAGTGGGGTCTATAATTCACCCCTCCACTTT. Supplemented by reference TRBV25-1 and TRBJ1-6, the full variable domain reads EADIYQTPRYLVIGTGKKITLECSQTMGHDKMYWYQQDPGMELHLIHYSYGVNSTEKGDLSSESTVSRIRTEHFPLTLESARPSHTSQYLCASSGVYNSPLHFGNGTRLTVT.

A word on this clone: This sample includes further DNA sequences coding for the same CDR3. J is TRBJ1-3 and V is TRBV6-1; D uncertain. Germline CDR1 MNHNS, CDR2 SASEGT. This CDR3 has 14 residues. Trimming removed 0 bases at V and 3 bases at J, with 6 bases between. The DNA for the CDR3 is TGTGCCAGCAGTGAAGCTGGGCTTGGAAACACCATATATTTT. Translating it yields CASSEAGLGNTIYF.